Given below is one T cell receptor (beta chain) in context. The antigen is undetermined. The sample comes from a study of CXCR3-negative and CXCR3-positive naive CD8 T cells. Overall study findings and caveats: TRBV-TRBJ usage was similar across naive CXCR3 subsets but distinct in memory cells. TRB CDR3s were more hydrophobic in CXCR3-positive than in CXCR3-negative naive cells. Memory CD8+ cells showed much lower diversity, while both naive subsets displayed comparably high diversity.

UMI-labeled TRB cDNA libraries were prepared by 5' RACE. TCRdb re-called the 5' RACE reads; every CDR3 protein appears as one record, without DNA. This sample's table has 150,000 to 180,000 distinct CDR3 sequences. Source material: naive CXCR3+ CD8+ T cells from blood. Subset defined: CD45RO-CCR7+CD27+CD95- naive CD8+ T cells expressing CXCR3 (TNR3+). This TCR derives from a human donor in good health. Some clones in this sample may be carry-over from other donors' samples.

The CDR3 here is CASSPGRASYNEQFF. V is TRBV18 and J is TRBJ2-1; the D gene TCRdb calls, TRBD2, cannot be checked with no DNA. The CDR3 runs to 15 residues. Germline V gives CDR1 KGHSH, CDR2 LQKENI.